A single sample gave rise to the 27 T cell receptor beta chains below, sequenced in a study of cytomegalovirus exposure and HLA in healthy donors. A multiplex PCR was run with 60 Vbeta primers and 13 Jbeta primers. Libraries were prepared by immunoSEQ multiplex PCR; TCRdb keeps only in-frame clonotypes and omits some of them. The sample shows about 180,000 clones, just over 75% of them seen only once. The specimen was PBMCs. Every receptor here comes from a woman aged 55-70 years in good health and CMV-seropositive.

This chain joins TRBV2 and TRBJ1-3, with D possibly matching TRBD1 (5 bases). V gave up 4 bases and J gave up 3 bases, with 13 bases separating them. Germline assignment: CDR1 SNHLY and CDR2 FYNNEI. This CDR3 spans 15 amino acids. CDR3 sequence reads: CASSGALTVGNTIYF. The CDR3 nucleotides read TGTGCCAGCAGTGGCGCCCTGACAGTTGGAAACACCATATATTTT.

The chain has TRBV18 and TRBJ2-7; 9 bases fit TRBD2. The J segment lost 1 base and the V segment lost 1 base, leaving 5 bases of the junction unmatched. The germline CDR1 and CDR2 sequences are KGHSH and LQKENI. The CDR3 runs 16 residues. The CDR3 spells CASSPQGLAGSYEQYF. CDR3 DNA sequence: TGTGCCAGCTCACCACAGGGGCTAGCGGGATCCTACGAGCAGTACTTC.

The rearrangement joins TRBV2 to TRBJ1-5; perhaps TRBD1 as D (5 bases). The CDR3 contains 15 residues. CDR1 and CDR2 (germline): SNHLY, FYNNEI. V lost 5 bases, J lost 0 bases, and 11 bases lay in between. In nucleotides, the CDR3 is TGTGCCAGCAGTTCACAGGCATATAGCAATCAGCCCCAGCATTTT. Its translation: CASSSQAYSNQPQHF.

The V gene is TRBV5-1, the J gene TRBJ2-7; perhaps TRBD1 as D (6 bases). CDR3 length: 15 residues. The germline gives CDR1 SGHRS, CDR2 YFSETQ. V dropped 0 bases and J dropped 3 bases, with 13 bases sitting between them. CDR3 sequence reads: CASSLDQGMGYEQYF. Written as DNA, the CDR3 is TGCGCCAGCAGCTTGGACCAGGGGATGGGCTACGAGCAGTACTTC.

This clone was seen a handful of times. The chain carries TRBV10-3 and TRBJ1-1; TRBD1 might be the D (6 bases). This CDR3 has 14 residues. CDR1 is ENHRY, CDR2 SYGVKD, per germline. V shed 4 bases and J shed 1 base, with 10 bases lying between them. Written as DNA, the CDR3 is TGTGCCATCAGTGCGGAAGGGGGGAACACTGAAGCTTTCTTT. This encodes CAISAEGGNTEAFF.

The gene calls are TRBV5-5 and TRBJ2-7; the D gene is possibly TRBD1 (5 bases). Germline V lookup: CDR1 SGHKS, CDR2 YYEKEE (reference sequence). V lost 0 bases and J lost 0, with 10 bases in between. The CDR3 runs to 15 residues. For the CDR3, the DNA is TGTGCCAGCAGCTTGGGAGGACACTACTCCTACGAGCAGTACTTC. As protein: CASSLGGHYSYEQYF. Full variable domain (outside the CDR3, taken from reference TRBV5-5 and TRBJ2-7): DAGVTQSPTHLIKTRGQQVTLRCSPISGHKSVSWYQQVLGQGPQFIFQYYEKEERGRGNFPDRFSARQFPNYSSELNVNALLLGDSALYLCASSLGGHYSYEQYFGPGTRLTVT.

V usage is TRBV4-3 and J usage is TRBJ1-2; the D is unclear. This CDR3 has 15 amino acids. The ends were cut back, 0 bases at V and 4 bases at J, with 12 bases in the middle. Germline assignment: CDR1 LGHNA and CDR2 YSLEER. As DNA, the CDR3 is TGCGCCAGCAGCCAAGATCGTTGGGCAGGCTATGGCTACACCTTC. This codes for CASSQDRWAGYGYTF.

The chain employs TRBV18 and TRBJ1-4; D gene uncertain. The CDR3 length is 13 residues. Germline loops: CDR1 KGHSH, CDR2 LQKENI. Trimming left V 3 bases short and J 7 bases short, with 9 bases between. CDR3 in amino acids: CASSPTPGEKLFF. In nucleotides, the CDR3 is TGTGCCAGCTCACCGACCCCGGGTGAAAAACTGTTTTTT.

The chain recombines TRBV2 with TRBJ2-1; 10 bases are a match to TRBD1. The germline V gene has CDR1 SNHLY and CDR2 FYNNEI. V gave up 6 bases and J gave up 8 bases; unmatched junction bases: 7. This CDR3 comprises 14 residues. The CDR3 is CASRRDRGFDEQFF. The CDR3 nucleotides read TGTGCCAGCAGACGGGACAGGGGTTTTGATGAGCAGTTCTTC. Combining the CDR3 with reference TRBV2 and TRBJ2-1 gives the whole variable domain EPEVTQTPSHQVTQMGQEVILRCVPISNHLYFYWYRQILGQKVEFLVSFYNNEISEKSEIFDDQFSVERPDGSNFTLKIRSTKLEDSAMYFCASRRDRGFDEQFFGPGTRLTVL.

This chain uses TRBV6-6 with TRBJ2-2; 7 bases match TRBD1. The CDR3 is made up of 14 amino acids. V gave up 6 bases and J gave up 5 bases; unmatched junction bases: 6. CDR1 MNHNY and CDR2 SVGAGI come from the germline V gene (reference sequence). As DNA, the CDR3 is TGTGCCAGCAGCCTGACAGGGACGACCGGGGAGCTGTTTTTT. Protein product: CASSLTGTTGELFF.

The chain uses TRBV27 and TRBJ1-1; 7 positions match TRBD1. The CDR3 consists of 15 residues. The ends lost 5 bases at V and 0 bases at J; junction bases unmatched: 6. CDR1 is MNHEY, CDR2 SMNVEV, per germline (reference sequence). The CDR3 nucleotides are TGTGCCAGCAGTATACAGGGGATGTTGAACACTGAAGCTTTCTTT. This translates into CASSIQGMLNTEAFF.

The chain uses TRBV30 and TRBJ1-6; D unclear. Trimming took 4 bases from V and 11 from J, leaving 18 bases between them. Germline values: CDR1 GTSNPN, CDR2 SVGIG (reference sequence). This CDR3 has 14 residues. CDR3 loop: CAWMRWEPRPPLHF. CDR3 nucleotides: TGTGCCTGGATGAGGTGGGAGCCTAGACCACCCCTCCACTTT.

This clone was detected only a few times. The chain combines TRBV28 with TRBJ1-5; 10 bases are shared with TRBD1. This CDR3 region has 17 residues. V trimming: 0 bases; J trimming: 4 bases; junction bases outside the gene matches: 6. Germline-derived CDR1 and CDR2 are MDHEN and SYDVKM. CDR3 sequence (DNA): TGTGCCAGCAGTTTATGGGCCGGGACAGGGGCAAATCAGCCCCAGCATTTT. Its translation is CASSLWAGTGANQPQHF.

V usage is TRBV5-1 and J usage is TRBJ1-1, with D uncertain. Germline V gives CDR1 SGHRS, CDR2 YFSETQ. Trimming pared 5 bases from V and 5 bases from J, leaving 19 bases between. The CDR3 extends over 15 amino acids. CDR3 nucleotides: TGCGCCAGCAGGGCGGAGATTACCGTTCGAACTGAAGCTTTCTTT. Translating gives CASRAEITVRTEAFF.

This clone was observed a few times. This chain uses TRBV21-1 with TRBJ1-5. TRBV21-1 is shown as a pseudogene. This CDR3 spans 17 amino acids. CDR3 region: CASSKLIGREGNQPQHF. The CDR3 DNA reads TGTGCCAGCAGCAAATTGATAGGCAGGGAGGGCAATCAGCCCCAGCATTTT.

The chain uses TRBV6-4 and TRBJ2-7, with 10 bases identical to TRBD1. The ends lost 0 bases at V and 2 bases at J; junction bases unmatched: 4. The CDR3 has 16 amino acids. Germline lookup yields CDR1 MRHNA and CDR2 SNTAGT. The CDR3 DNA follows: TGTGCCAGCAGTGACTCGTTCGGGACAGGGGCCTACGAGCAGTACTTC. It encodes CASSDSFGTGAYEQYF.

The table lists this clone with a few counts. Here the CDR3 reads CASSLIRLAGTVYEQYF. The CDR3 region has the DNA TGTGCCAGCAGTTTAATCCGACTAGCGGGCACCGTATACGAGCAGTACTTC. The rearrangement joins TRBV28 to TRBJ2-7, with 10 bases lining up with TRBD2. Germline-derived CDR1 and CDR2 are MDHEN and SYDVKM. The CDR3 sequence is 17 residues long. With V trimmed by 2 bases and J by 4 bases, 11 bases remained unmatched.

The CDR3 protein is CASSPRTSGEQYF. The CDR3 DNA follows: TGTGCCAGCAGCCCCCGGACTAGCGGCGAGCAGTACTTC. The rearrangement uses TRBV14 and TRBJ2-7, with TRBD2 matching 10 bases. Germline V lookup: CDR1 SGHDN, CDR2 FVKESK. The ends lost 4 bases at V and 6 bases at J; junction bases unmatched: 3. The CDR3 extends over 13 amino acids. The entire variable domain, with the rest obtained from reference TRBV14 and TRBJ2-7, is as follows: EAGVTQFPSHSVIEKGQTVTLRCDPISGHDNLYWYRRVMGKEIKFLLHFVKESKQDESGMPNNRFLAERTGGTYSTLKVQPAELEDSGVYFCASSPRTSGEQYFGPGTRLTVT.

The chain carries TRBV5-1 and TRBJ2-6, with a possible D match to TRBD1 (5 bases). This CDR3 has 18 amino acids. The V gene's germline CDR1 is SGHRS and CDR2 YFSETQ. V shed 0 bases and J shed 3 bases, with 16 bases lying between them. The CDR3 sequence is CASSLVVAGPGGANVLTF. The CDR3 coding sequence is TGCGCCAGCAGCTTGGTCGTGGCAGGGCCCGGTGGGGCCAACGTCCTGACTTTC.

DNA for the CDR3: TGTGCCAGCACGGGGGGCCGCGCTAATGAAAAACTGTTTTTT. This gives the protein CASTGGRANEKLFF. The gene calls are TRBV28 and TRBJ1-4; weak D call: TRBD1 (6 bases). This CDR3 contains 14 residues. Trimming took 7 bases from V and 3 from J, leaving 12 bases between them. The germline gives CDR1 MDHEN, CDR2 SYDVKM.

CDR3 sequence (DNA): TGTGCCAGTAGTACAGGGGCGCGATCTCAAGAGACCCAGTACTTC. Protein sequence: CASSTGARSQETQYF. The V call is TRBV19, the J call TRBJ2-5, with a weak D call TRBD1 (6 bases). The CDR3 contains 15 residues. The V end lost 4 bases, the J end lost 2 bases, and 14 bases lay between the germline ends. The V gene's germline CDR1 is LNHDA and CDR2 SQIVND (reference sequence).

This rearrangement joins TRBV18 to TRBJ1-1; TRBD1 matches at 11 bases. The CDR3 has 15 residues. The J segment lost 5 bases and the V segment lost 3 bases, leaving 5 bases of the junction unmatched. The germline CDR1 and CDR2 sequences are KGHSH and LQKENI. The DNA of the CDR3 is TGTGCCAGCTCACCCTCCGGGACAGGGGGAACTGAAGCTTTCTTT. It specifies CASSPSGTGGTEAFF.

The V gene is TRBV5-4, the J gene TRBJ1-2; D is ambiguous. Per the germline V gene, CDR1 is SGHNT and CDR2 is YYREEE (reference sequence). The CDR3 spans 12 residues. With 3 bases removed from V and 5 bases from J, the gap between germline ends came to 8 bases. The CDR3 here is CASSSDGYGYTF. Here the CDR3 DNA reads TGTGCCAGCAGCTCAGACGGGTATGGCTACACCTTC.

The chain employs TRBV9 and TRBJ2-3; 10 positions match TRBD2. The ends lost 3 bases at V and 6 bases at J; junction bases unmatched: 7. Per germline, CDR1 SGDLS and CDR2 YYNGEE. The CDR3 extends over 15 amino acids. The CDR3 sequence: CASSGGLAVEDTQYF. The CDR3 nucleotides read TGTGCCAGCAGCGGAGGACTAGCGGTTGAGGATACGCAGTATTTT.

The CDR3 reads CASSQDQGAGINTGELFF. DNA of the CDR3: TGCGCCAGCAGCCAAGACCAGGGGGCAGGTATCAACACCGGGGAGCTGTTTTTT. The chain carries TRBV4-1 and TRBJ2-2; 8 nucleotides match TRBD1. The CDR3 is 18 amino acids. The ends lost 0 bases at V and 2 bases at J; junction bases unmatched: 8. Germline assignment: CDR1 MGHRA and CDR2 YSYEKL.

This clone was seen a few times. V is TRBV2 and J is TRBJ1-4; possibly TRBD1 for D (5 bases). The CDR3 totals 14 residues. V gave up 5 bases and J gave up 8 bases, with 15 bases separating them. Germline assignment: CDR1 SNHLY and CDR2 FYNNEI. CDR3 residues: CASSTVGGREKLFF. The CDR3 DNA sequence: TGTGCCAGCAGTACTGTCGGGGGACGCGAAAAACTGTTTTTT. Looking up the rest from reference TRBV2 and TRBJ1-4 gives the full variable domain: EPEVTQTPSHQVTQMGQEVILRCVPISNHLYFYWYRQILGQKVEFLVSFYNNEISEKSEIFDDQFSVERPDGSNFTLKIRSTKLEDSAMYFCASSTVGGREKLFFGSGTQLSVL.

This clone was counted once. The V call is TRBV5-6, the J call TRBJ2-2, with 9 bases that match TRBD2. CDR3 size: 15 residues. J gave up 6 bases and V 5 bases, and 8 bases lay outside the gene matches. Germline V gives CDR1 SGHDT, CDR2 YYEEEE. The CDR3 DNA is TGTGCCAGCAGTTATCTAGCGGGGAATCCCGGGGAGCTGTTTTTT. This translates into CASSYLAGNPGELFF.